Each of the 27 T cell receptor beta chains below was sequenced from the same sample in a study of blood T cell repertoires in COVID-19. Here immunoSEQ multiplex PCR was the method, and the copy in TCRdb shows in-frame clones only, minus some. Altogether around 50,000 clones are present, roughly 84% being singletons, with the ten largest covering approximately 4.5%. Sequencing input: peripheral blood. The origin of the receptors is a middle-aged man with active COVID-19.

The rearrangement links TRBV28 to TRBJ2-3; TRBD2 matches at 10 bases. Germline-derived CDR1 and CDR2 are MDHEN and SYDVKM. V was pared by 3 bases and J by 6 bases, with 12 bases of the junction left unmatched. The CDR3 runs to 17 residues. The DNA for the CDR3 is TGTGCCAGCAGTTTGGGGGCTAGCGGGGGTAGTGGGGATACGCAGTATTTT. Its protein product is CASSLGASGGSGDTQYF.

The chain employs TRBV28 and TRBJ1-1, with a possible D match to TRBD1 (6 bases). Per the germline V gene, CDR1 is MDHEN and CDR2 is SYDVKM. Trimming cost V 4 bases and J 6 bases, with 18 bases left between them. CDR3 length equals 15 residues. The CDR3 sequence is CASSSGQFPGAEAFF. CDR3 nucleotide sequence: TGTGCCAGCAGTTCCGGACAGTTTCCCGGCGCTGAAGCTTTCTTT.

The chain joins TRBV27 to TRBJ1-5; D possibly corresponds to TRBD1 (6 bases). From germline, CDR1 is MNHEY and CDR2 SMNVEV (reference sequence). CDR3 length equals 16 residues. V was pared by 5 bases and J by 0 bases, with 14 bases between. CDR3 amino acids: CASSPGTPYSNQPQHF. For the CDR3, the DNA is TGTGCCAGCAGTCCGGGGACACCTTATAGCAATCAGCCCCAGCATTTT.

This clone was seen just once. This chain connects TRBV21-1 to TRBJ1-3; no DNA check was done on the table's D call, TRBD1. TRBV21-1 is a recognized pseudogene. This CDR3 region has 15 residues. CDR3 coding DNA: TGTGCCAGCAGCAGGACAGGACTACAGGGAAACACCATATATTTT. Amino acids: CASSRTGLQGNTIYF.

This chain joins TRBV5-6 and TRBJ2-7, with TRBD2 matching 7 bases. The CDR3 covers 15 residues. CDR1 and CDR2 (germline): SGHDT, YYEEEE. V shed 4 bases, J shed 9 bases, and the junction held 16 bases outside the gene matches. The CDR3 bases are TGTGCCAGCAGCCTTACTAGCGACCCTTTCCTGGGGCAGTACTTC. This translates into CASSLTSDPFLGQYF.

V gene TRBV5-1 combines with J gene TRBJ1-1; the match to TRBD1 covers 8 bases. The germline gives CDR1 SGHRS, CDR2 YFSETQ. J gave up 11 bases and V 3 bases, and 18 bases lay outside the gene matches. This CDR3 contains 16 residues. CDR3 sequence: CASSSVGTGEFRGAFF. The CDR3 nucleotides read TGCGCCAGCAGCTCCGTCGGGACAGGCGAGTTCAGGGGCGCTTTCTTT.

The CDR3 spells CAISEISGARLFF. The CDR3 DNA reads as TGTGCCATCAGTGAAATCTCAGGGGCTCGACTGTTTTTT. This chain links TRBV10-3 with TRBJ1-4, with D maybe TRBD1 (6 bases). Germline V gene lookup returns CDR1 ENHRY and CDR2 SYGVKD. V was cut by 3 bases and J by 13 bases, with 15 bases left in between. This CDR3 comprises 13 residues.

As DNA, the CDR3 is TGTGCCAGCAGTTCCAAACTAGCTGGGTTCTCCTACGAGCAGTACTTC. It specifies CASSSKLAGFSYEQYF. The chain uses TRBV27 and TRBJ2-7; TRBD2 might be the D (6 bases). Trimming shortened V by 4 bases and J by 0 bases, and 16 bases separated the two germline ends. This CDR3 is built from 16 residues. CDR1 MNHEY and CDR2 SMNVEV come from the germline V gene (reference sequence).

The V gene is TRBV5-1, the J gene TRBJ2-3; TRBD2 matches at 7 bases. The CDR3 loop spans 14 amino acids. Germline CDR1 SGHRS, CDR2 YFSETQ. The V and J ends lost 4 bases and 2 bases, in that order; junction bases with no gene match: 4. CDR3 sequence (DNA): TGCGCCAGCAGCATACTAGCGTCCACAGATACGCAGTATTTT. It yields the protein CASSILASTDTQYF.

The gene calls are TRBV5-1 and TRBJ2-5; D is perhaps TRBD1 (6 bases). The V and J ends lost 9 bases and 1 base respectively, with 19 bases between them. Germline CDR1 SGHRS, CDR2 YFSETQ. CDR3 length: 15 amino acids. CDR3 protein: CATSLRGHVQETQYF. The CDR3 DNA is TGCGCCACATCCCTCAGGGGCCACGTCCAAGAGACCCAGTACTTC.

Notes on this clone: The same CDR3 also results from other DNA sequences found in this sample. The chain uses TRBV27 and TRBJ2-1; TRBD1 agrees at 8 bases. Unmatched junction bases numbered 5, after V lost 5 bases and J lost 5 bases. The CDR3 contains 14 residues. CDR1 MNHEY and CDR2 SMNVEV come from the germline V gene (reference sequence). The CDR3 reads CASSPGQENNEQFF. Here the CDR3 DNA reads TGTGCCAGCAGTCCGGGACAGGAGAACAATGAGCAGTTCTTC.

V usage is TRBV4-2 and J usage is TRBJ2-5; 7 bases are a match to TRBD2. From germline, CDR1 is LGHNA and CDR2 YNFKEQ. The CDR3 has 14 residues. Trimming cost V 4 bases and J 3 bases; bases outside gene matches: 5. Written as DNA, the CDR3 is TGTGCCAGCAGCCGTGGGGGGAGGGAAGAGACCCAGTACTTC. Translation: CASSRGGREETQYF.

This clone turned up a few times. The genes are TRBV19 and TRBJ2-5; 11 bases line up with TRBD2. There are 15 residues in the CDR3. Per the germline V gene, CDR1 is LNHDA and CDR2 is SQIVND (reference sequence). V was clipped by 5 bases and J by 5 bases; unmatched bases: 7. The CDR3 protein is CASSAILAGEETQYF. As DNA, the CDR3 is TGTGCCAGTAGTGCTATACTAGCGGGAGAGGAGACCCAGTACTTC.

V usage is TRBV7-9 and J usage is TRBJ1-5; 8 nucleotides align to TRBD1. CDR3 size: 19 residues. The ends lost 1 base at V and 1 base at J; junction bases unmatched: 12. The germline V gene has CDR1 SEHNR and CDR2 FQNEAQ (reference sequence). The CDR3 here is CASSLEVWTGRESNQPQHF. The CDR3 bases are TGTGCCAGCAGCTTAGAAGTATGGACAGGGAGGGAAAGCAATCAGCCCCAGCATTTT.

Only one count was recorded for this clone. This chain uses TRBV3-1 (or the pseudogene TRBV3-2) with TRBJ2-1; TRBD2 aligns across 8 bases. Per the germline V gene, CDR1 is LGHDT and CDR2 is YNNKEL (reference sequence). V dropped 0 bases and J dropped 8; count of bases not matched to a gene: 6. The length of the CDR3 is 15 residues. CDR3 bases: TGTGCCAGCAGCCAAGACCTCGGGGGGGGCGATGAGCAGTTCTTC. Protein: CASSQDLGGGDEQFF.

This chain links TRBV11-1 with TRBJ2-7; no reliable D call. V lost 0 bases and J 0 bases, leaving 9 bases between the germline ends. There are 15 residues in the CDR3. Germline V gene lookup returns CDR1 SGHAT and CDR2 FQDESV (reference sequence). The CDR3: CASSLAATSSYEQYF. DNA of the CDR3: TGTGCCAGCAGCTTAGCTGCAACCAGCTCCTACGAGCAGTACTTC.

The chain joins TRBV2 to TRBJ1-5; D is undetermined. Looked up from germline, CDR1 is SNHLY and CDR2 is FYNNEI. The V and J ends lost 4 bases and 2 bases respectively, with 12 bases between them. This CDR3 contains 15 residues. The CDR3 DNA sequence: TGTGCCAGCAGTGCGGGTGTCCCGGGCAATCAGCCCCAGCATTTT. It yields the protein CASSAGVPGNQPQHF.

The chain combines TRBV6-1 with TRBJ1-1; TRBD1 matches at 7 bases. This CDR3 is built from 15 residues. The junction had 3 bases not matched to a gene; V was cut back by 2 bases and J by 0 bases. From germline, CDR1 is MNHNS and CDR2 SASEGT. The CDR3 DNA reads as TGTGCCAGCAGTGAACGGGACAGCGTGAACACTGAAGCTTTCTTT. Protein product: CASSERDSVNTEAFF.

The chain combines TRBV19 with TRBJ2-5; 9 bases are shared with TRBD1. The germline CDR1 and CDR2 sequences are LNHDA and SQIVND (reference sequence). The CDR3 is made up of 13 amino acids. J was trimmed by 7 bases and V by 8 bases; bases with no gene match: 8. CDR3 sequence reads: CASSGTGSATQYF. The DNA for the CDR3 is TGTGCCAGTTCCGGGACAGGGTCTGCGACCCAGTACTTC.

The chain links TRBV11-1 to TRBJ1-1; D possibly corresponds to TRBD1 (5 bases). The length of the CDR3 is 14 residues. Trimming took off 1 base at V and 5 bases at J, with 11 bases between the two ends. The germline V gene has CDR1 SGHAT and CDR2 FQDESV (reference sequence). The CDR3, as DNA: TGTGCCAGCAGCTTAGTAGGGGATTCAACTGAAGCTTTCTTT. Its protein product is CASSLVGDSTEAFF.

CDR3 in amino acids: CATSDFGTSGSLYNEQFF. CDR3 nucleotide sequence: TGTGCCACCAGTGATTTCGGGACTAGCGGGAGCCTCTACAATGAGCAGTTCTTC. The chain is built from TRBV24-1 and TRBJ2-1; the match to TRBD2 covers 14 bases. Germline CDR1 is KGHDR and CDR2 is SFDVKD. The trim removed 1 base at V and 3 bases at J, leaving 4 bases unmatched. CDR3 length: 18 amino acids.

V and J are TRBV9 and TRBJ1-1, with D tentatively TRBD1 (6 bases). Trimming removed 2 bases at V and 10 bases at J, with 12 bases between. This CDR3 contains 12 residues. Germline CDR1 SGDLS, CDR2 YYNGEE. Here the CDR3 reads CASSVGEGGAFF. CDR3 DNA sequence: TGTGCCAGCAGCGTCGGGGAGGGGGGAGCTTTCTTT.

The genes are TRBV11-2 and TRBJ2-1; the D gene is possibly TRBD2 (6 bases). The V gene lost 1 base and the J gene lost 5 bases, with 15 bases spanning the gap. Looked up from germline, CDR1 is SGHAT and CDR2 is FQNNGV. The CDR3 loop spans 16 amino acids. The CDR3: CASSLGRGGKHNEQFF. The CDR3 coding sequence is TGTGCCAGCAGCTTAGGGAGGGGCGGGAAGCACAATGAGCAGTTCTTC.

The CDR3 coding sequence is TGTGCCAGCAAAATCGACACCGGGGAGCTGTTTTTT. Translated, it gives CASKIDTGELFF. This chain links TRBV6-5 with TRBJ2-2; D unresolved. The CDR3 has 12 amino acids. CDR1 MNHEY and CDR2 SVGAGI come from the germline V gene. V was shortened by 7 bases and J by 3 bases, with 6 bases between the two germline ends.

The chain uses TRBV5-1 and TRBJ2-1; 12 nucleotides line up with TRBD2. The ends lost 0 bases at V and 9 bases at J; junction bases unmatched: 10. In germline, CDR1 is SGHRS, CDR2 YFSETQ. CDR3 size: 17 residues. The CDR3 coding sequence is TGCGCCAGCAGCTTGGTTCCGACTAGCGGGAGTGGCAGTGAGCAGTTCTTC. Protein product: CASSLVPTSGSGSEQFF.

The chain links TRBV24-1 to TRBJ2-3; 14 nucleotides align to TRBD2. CDR1 and CDR2 from the germline V gene are KGHDR and SFDVKD. CDR3 length: 18 residues. J was trimmed by 5 bases and V by 4 bases; bases with no gene match: 10. The CDR3 bases are TGTGCCACCAGTGAAGCCGGGACTAGCGGGAGACAAGGAGATACGCAGTATTTT. It encodes CATSEAGTSGRQGDTQYF.

The V and J genes are TRBV11-2 and TRBJ1-2; D possibly corresponds to TRBD1 (5 bases). CDR1 and CDR2 from the germline V gene are SGHAT and FQNNGV. Trimming left V 1 base short and J 0 bases short, with 9 bases between. This CDR3 is built from 15 residues. CDR3 residues: CASSLGGVSNYGYTF. Here the CDR3 DNA reads TGTGCCAGCAGCTTAGGGGGGGTATCTAACTATGGCTACACCTTC.